This entry lists 7 T cell receptor beta chains sequenced from one sample in a study of T cells after yellow fever vaccination. Via MiXCR, TCRdb re-called the 5' RACE reads, giving one row per CDR3 protein. The sample has 60,000 to 75,000 distinct CDR3 sequences; 5% to 8% are singletons. The starting material was CD8+ T cells sorted from PBMCs, obtained approximately 47 days after the first yellow fever vaccination. The receptor source for this set is a man aged 18-30 years who received the YFV17D yellow fever vaccine.

This sequence joins TRBV9 and TRBJ2-5; D not resolved. CDR3 length: 13 amino acids. Germline V gene sequence: CDR1 SGDLS, CDR2 YYNGEE. V lost 0 bases, J lost 3 bases, and 6 bases lay in between. Here the CDR3 reads CASSVGSEETQYF. Here the CDR3 DNA reads TGTGCCAGCAGCGTAGGATCGGAAGAGACCCAGTACTTC.

This clonotype was counted many times. The J gene is TRBJ1-2, the V gene TRBV5-6; D is undetermined. Between the trimmed V and J ends, which lost 1 base and 3 bases, there was a span of 10 bases. The V gene's germline CDR1 is SGHDT and CDR2 YYEEEE. The CDR3 totals 14 residues. Here the CDR3 DNA reads TGTGCCAGCAGCTTGTGGCAGAACGACTATGGCTACACCTTC. Protein: CASSLWQNDYGYTF.

The chain links TRBV10-3 to TRBJ2-6, with 8 bases matching TRBD1. Germline-derived CDR1 and CDR2 are ENHRY and SYGVKD. Trimming at V came to 8 bases and at J to 4 bases, leaving 7 bases not matched to a gene. This CDR3 is built from 15 residues. CDR3 loop: CAIRTGSSGANVLTF. Here the CDR3 DNA reads TGTGCCATCCGGACAGGGTCTTCCGGGGCCAACGTCCTGACTTTC.

There are many counts of this clonotype. The rearrangement links TRBV7-3 to TRBJ2-7; the match to TRBD1 covers 7 bases. The CDR3 has 14 amino acids. In germline, CDR1 is SGHTA, CDR2 FQGTGA. Germline trimming cut 7 bases from V and 2 bases from J; bases unmatched to any gene: 8. Here the CDR3 reads CASTRQGPAYEQYF. CDR3 in DNA: TGTGCCAGCACCCGACAGGGCCCAGCCTACGAGCAGTACTTC.

The chain recombines TRBV7-9 with TRBJ1-1, with TRBD1 as a possible D gene (5 bases). The germline V gene encodes CDR1 SEHNR and CDR2 FQNEAQ (reference sequence). The CDR3 has 16 residues. V was clipped by 0 bases and J by 2 bases, with 13 bases between them. DNA of the CDR3: TGTGCCAGCAGCTTAGCGGCGGCAGGGCCAAACACTGAAGCTTTCTTT. It encodes CASSLAAAGPNTEAFF.

This clonotype was seen repeatedly, ten times or more. The V call is TRBV12-3 or TRBV12-4, the J call TRBJ2-3, with 10 bases identical to TRBD2. V lost 5 bases and J lost 0; bases outside the gene matches: 5. The CDR3 length is 16 residues. CDR3 amino acids: CASSELAGYSTDTQYF. DNA for the CDR3: TGTGCCAGCAGTGAACTAGCGGGGTACAGCACAGATACGCAGTATTTT.

This clonotype occurred many times. V and J are TRBV9 and TRBJ2-1, with D uncertain. The CDR3 extends over 16 amino acids. CDR1 is SGDLS and CDR2 is YYNGEE in the germline V gene. Trimming pared 3 bases from V and 8 bases from J, leaving 21 bases between. CDR3 residues: CASSARASQGHDEQFF. CDR3 nucleotides: TGTGCCAGCAGCGCCCGGGCCTCGCAAGGGCACGATGAGCAGTTCTTC.